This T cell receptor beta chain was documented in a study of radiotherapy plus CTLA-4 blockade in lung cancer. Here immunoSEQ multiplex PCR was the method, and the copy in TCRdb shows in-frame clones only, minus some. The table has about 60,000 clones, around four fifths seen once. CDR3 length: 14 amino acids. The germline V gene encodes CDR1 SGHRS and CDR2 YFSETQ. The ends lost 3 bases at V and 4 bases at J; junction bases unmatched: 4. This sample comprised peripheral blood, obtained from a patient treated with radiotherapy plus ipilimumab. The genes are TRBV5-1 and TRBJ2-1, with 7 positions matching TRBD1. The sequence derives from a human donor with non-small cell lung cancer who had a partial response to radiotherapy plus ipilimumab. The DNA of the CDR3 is TGCGCCAGCAGCTCAGGACAGGAGTACAATGAGCAGTTCTTC. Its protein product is CASSSGQEYNEQFF.